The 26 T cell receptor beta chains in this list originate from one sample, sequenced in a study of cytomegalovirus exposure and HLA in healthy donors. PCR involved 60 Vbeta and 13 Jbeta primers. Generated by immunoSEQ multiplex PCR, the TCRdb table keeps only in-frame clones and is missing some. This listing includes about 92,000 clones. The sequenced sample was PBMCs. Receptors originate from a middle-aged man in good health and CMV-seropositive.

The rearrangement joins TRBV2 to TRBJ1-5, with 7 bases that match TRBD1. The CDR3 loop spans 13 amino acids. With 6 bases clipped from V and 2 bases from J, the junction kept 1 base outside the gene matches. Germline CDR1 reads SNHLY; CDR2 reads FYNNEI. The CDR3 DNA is TGTGCCAGCAGAGGACAGGGCAATCAGCCCCAGCATTTT. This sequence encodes CASRGQGNQPQHF.

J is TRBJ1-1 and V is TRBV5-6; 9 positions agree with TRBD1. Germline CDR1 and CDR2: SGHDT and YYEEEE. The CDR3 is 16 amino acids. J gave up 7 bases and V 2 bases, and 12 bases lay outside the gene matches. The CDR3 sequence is CASSFLIGTGINEAFF. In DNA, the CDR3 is TGTGCCAGCAGCTTCCTCATCGGGACAGGGATTAATGAAGCTTTCTTT.

The CDR3 protein is CSVEGGLATYNEQFF. CDR3 bases: TGCAGCGTTGAGGGGGGACTAGCCACCTACAATGAGCAGTTCTTC. The V gene is TRBV29-1, the J gene TRBJ2-1, with 9 bases aligning to TRBD2. The germline V gene has CDR1 SQVTM and CDR2 ANQGSEA. CDR3 length: 15 amino acids. The J segment lost 2 bases and the V segment lost 3 bases, leaving 5 bases of the junction unmatched.

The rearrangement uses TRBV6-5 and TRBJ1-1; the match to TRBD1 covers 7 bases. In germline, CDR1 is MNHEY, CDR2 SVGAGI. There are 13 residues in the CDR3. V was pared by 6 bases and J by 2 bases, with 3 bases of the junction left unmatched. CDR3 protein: CASRDRPNTEAFF. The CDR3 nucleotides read TGTGCCAGCAGGGACAGGCCAAACACTGAAGCTTTCTTT.

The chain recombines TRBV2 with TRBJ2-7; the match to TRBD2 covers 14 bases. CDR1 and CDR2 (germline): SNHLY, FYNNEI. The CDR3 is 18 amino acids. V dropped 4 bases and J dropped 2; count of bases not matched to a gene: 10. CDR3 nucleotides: TGTGCCAGCAGTGGTCCTCGACTAGCGGGAGGGGGAACCTACGAGCAGTACGTC. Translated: CASSGPRLAGGGTYEQYV.

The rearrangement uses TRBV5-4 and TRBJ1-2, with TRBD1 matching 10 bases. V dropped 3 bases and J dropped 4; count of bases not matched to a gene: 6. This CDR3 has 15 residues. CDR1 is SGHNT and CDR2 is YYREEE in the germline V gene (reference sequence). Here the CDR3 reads CASSSRDRGLYGYTF. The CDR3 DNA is TGTGCCAGCAGCTCCCGGGACAGGGGACTCTATGGCTACACCTTC.

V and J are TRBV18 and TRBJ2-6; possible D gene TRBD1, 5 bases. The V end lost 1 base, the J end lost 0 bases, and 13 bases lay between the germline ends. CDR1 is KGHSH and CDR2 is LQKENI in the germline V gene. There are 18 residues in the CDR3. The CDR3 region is CASSPLPGLSSGANVLTF. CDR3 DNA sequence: TGTGCCAGCTCACCACTTCCAGGGCTGAGCTCTGGGGCCAACGTCCTGACTTTC. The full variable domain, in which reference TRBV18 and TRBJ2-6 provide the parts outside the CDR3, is NAGVMQNPRHLVRRRGQEARLRCSPMKGHSHVYWYRQLPEEGLKFMVYLQKENIIDESGMPKERFSAEFPKEGPSILRIQQVVRGDSAAYFCASSPLPGLSSGANVLTFGAGSRLTVL.

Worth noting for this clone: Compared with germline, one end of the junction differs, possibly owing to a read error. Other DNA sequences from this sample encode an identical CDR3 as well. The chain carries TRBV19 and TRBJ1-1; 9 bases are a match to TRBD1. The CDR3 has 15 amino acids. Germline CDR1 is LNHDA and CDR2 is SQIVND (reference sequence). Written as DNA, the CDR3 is TGTGCCAGTACTCCGGGACAGGGTTCAGGGGCTGAAGCCTTCTTT. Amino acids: CASTPGQGSGAEAFF.

CDR3 nucleotide sequence: TGTGCCACCAGCAGAGATGTGGGGCAGGGGGAGCAGTACGTC. This gives the protein CATSRDVGQGEQYV. The chain joins TRBV15 to TRBJ2-7, with D tentatively TRBD1 (6 bases). Germline CDR1 reads LNHNV; CDR2 reads YYDKDF (reference sequence). Trimming stripped 0 bases from V and 7 bases from J, with 13 bases between. The CDR3 spans 14 residues.

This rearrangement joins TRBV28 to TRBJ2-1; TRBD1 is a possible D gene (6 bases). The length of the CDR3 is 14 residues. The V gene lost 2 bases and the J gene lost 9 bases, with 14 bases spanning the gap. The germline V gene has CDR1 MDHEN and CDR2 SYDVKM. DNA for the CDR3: TGTGCCAGCAGTTTAGCAGGGGTTCGTGGTGAGCAGTTCTTC. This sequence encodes CASSLAGVRGEQFF.

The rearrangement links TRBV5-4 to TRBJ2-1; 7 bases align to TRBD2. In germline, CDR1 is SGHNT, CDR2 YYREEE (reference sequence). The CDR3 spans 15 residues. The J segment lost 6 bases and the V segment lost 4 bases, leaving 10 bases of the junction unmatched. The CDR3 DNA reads TGTGCCAGCAGCCCGCCGGGACTACTTACCAATGAGCAGTTCTTC. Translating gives CASSPPGLLTNEQFF.

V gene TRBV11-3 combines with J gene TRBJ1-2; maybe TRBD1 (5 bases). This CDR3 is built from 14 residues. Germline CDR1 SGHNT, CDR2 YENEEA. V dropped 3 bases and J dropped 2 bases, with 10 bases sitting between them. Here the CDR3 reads CASSFAGNNYGYTF. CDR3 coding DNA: TGTGCCAGCAGCTTCGCAGGGAACAACTATGGCTACACCTTC.

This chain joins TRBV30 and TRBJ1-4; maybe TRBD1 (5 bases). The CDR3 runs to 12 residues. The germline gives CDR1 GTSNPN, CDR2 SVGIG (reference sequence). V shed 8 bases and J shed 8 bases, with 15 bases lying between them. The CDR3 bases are TGTGCCGGCGGCCGGGGGGGGGAAAAACTGTTTTTT. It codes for CAGGRGGEKLFF.

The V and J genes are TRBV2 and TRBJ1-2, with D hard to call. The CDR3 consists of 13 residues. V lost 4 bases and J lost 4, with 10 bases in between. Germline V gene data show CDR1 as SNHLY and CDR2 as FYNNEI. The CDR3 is CASSASLLYGYTF. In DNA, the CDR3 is TGTGCCAGCAGTGCGAGTCTCCTCTATGGCTACACCTTC.

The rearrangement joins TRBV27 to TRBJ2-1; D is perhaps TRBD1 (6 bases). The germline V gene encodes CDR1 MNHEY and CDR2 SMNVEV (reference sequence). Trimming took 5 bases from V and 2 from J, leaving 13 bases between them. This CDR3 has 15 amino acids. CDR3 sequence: CASSAPGEPYNEQFF. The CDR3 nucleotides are TGTGCCAGCAGTGCTCCAGGGGAACCCTACAATGAGCAGTTCTTC.

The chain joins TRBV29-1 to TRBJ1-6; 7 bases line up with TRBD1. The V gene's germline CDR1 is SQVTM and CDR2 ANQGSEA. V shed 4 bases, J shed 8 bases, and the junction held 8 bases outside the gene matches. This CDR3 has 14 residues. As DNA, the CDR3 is TGCAGCGTTGGACAGGGAAGTCCCGATTCACCCCTCCACTTT. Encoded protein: CSVGQGSPDSPLHF.

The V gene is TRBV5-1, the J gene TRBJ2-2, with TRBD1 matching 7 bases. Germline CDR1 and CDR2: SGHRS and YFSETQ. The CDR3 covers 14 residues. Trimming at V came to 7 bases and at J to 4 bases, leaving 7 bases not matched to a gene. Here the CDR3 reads CASFNRGATGELFF. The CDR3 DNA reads TGCGCCAGCTTCAACAGGGGAGCCACCGGGGAGCTGTTTTTT.

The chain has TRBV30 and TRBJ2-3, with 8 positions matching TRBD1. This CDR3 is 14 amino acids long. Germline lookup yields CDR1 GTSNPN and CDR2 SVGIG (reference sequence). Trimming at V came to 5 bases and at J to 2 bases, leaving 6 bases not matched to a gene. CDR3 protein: CAWANRGNTDTQYF. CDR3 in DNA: TGTGCCTGGGCGAACAGGGGGAACACAGATACGCAGTATTTT.

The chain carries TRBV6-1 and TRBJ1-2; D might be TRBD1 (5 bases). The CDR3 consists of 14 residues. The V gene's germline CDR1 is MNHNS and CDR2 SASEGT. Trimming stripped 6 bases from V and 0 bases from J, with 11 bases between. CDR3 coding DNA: TGTGCCAGCAGAAAGGACAATGCTAACTATGGCTACACCTTC. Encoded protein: CASRKDNANYGYTF.

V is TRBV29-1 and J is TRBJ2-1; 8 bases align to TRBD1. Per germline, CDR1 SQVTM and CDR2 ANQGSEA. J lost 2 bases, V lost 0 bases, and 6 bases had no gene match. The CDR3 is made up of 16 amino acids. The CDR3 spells CSVEDPTGDTYNEQFF. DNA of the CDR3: TGCAGCGTTGAAGATCCGACAGGGGACACCTACAATGAGCAGTTCTTC.

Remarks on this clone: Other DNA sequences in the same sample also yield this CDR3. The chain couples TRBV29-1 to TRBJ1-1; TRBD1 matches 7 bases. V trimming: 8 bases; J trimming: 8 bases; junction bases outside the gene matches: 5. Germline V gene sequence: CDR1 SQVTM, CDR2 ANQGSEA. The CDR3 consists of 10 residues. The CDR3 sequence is CSTRDREAFF. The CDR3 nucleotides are TGCAGCACACGGGACAGAGAAGCTTTCTTT.

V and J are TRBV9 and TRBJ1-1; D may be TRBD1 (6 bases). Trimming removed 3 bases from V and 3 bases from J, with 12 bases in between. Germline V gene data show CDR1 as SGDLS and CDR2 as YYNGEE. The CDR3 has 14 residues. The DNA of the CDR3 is TGTGCCAGCAGCGCAGGGGTTAAGGACACTGAAGCTTTCTTT. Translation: CASSAGVKDTEAFF.

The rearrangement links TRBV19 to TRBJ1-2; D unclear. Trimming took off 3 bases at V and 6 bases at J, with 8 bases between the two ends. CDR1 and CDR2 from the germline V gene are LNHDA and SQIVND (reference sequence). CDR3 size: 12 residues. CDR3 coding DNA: TGTGCCAGTAGTATTCGGGGTAATGGCTACACCTTC. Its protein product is CASSIRGNGYTF.

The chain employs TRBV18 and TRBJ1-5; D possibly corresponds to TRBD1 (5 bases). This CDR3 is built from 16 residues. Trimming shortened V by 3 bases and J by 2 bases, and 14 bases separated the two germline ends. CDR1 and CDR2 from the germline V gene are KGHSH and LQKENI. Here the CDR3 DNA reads TGTGCCAGCTCACCGAAGACAGACCCTGGCAATCAGCCCCAGCATTTT. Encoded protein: CASSPKTDPGNQPQHF.

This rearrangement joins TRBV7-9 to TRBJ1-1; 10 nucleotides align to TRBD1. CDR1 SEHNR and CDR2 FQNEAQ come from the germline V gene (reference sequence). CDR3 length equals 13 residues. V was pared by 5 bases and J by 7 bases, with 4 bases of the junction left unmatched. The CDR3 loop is CASSLGQGNEAFF. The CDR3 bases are TGTGCCAGCAGCCTGGGACAGGGGAATGAAGCTTTCTTT. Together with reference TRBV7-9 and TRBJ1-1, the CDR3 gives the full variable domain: DTGVSQNPRHKITKRGQNVTFRCDPISEHNRLYWYRQTLGQGPEFLTYFQNEAQLEKSRLLSDRFSAERPKGSFSTLEIQRTEQGDSAMYLCASSLGQGNEAFFGQGTRLTVV.

The CDR3 sequence: CASSPGTINEQFF. The CDR3 DNA is TGTGCCAGCAGCCCCGGGACTATCAATGAGCAGTTCTTC. The rearrangement links TRBV7-6 to TRBJ2-1; 7 positions match TRBD2. This CDR3 has 13 residues. Germline V gives CDR1 SGHVS, CDR2 FNYEAQ. J was trimmed by 6 bases and V by 5 bases; bases with no gene match: 4.